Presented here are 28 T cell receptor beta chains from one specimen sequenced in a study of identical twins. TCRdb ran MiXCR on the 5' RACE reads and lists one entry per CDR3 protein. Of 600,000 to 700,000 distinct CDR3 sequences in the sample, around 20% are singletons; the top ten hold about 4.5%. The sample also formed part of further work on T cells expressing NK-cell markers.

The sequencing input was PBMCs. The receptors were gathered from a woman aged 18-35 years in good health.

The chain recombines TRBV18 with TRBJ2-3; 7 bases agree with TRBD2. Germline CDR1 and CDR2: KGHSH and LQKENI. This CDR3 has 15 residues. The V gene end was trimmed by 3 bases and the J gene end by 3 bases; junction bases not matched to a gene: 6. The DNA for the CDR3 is TGTGCCAGCTCACCGGAAGATAGCGGGACAGATACGCAGTATTTT. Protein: CASSPEDSGTDTQYF.

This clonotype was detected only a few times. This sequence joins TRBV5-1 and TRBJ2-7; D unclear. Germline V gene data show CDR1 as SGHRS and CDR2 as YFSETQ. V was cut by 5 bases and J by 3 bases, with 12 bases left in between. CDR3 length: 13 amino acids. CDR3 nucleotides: TGCGCCAGCAGTTCCCTGGACGGCTACGAGCAGTACTTC. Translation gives CASSSLDGYEQYF.

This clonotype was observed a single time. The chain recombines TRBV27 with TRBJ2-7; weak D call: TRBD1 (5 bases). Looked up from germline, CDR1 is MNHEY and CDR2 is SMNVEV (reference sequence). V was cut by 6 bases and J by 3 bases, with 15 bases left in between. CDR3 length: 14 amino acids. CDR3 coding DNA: TGTGCCAGCAGGATGGACACGGTCAACTACGAGCAGTACTTC. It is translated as CASRMDTVNYEQYF.

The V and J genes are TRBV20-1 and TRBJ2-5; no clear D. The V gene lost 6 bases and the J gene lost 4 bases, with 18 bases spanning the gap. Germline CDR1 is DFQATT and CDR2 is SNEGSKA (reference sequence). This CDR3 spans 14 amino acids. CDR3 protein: CSASNIKGRETQYF. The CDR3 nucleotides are TGCAGTGCGTCAAATATCAAGGGAAGAGAGACCCAGTACTTC.

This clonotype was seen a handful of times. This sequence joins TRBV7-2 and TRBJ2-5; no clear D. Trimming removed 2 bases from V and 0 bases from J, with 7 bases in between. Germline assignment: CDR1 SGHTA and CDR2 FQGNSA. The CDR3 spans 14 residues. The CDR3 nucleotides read TGTGCCAGCAGCTTACCCCGCAACCAAGAGACCCAGTACTTC. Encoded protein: CASSLPRNQETQYF.

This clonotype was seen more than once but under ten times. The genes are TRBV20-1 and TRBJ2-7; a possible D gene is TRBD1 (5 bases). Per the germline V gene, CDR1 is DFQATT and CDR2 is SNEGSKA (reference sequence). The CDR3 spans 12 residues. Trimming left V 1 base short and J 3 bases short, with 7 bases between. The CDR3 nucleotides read TGCAGTGCTAGAGGACAGATCTACGAGCAGTACTTC. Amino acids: CSARGQIYEQYF.

The CDR3 sequence is CASSYCRRIKASNTEAFF. As DNA, the CDR3 is TGTGCCAGCAGTTACTGCAGACGAATTAAGGCATCGAACACTGAAGCTTTCTTT. This rearrangement joins TRBV6-5 to TRBJ1-1; D unclear. V lost 1 base, J lost 1 base, and 19 bases lay in between. Germline CDR1 is MNHEY and CDR2 is SVGAGI. The CDR3 covers 18 residues.

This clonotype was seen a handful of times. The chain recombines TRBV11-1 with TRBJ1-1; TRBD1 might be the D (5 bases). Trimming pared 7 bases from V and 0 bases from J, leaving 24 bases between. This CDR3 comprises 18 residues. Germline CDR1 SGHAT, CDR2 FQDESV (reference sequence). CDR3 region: CASTISRGIRVLNTEAFF. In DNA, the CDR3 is TGTGCCAGCACCATCAGTCGGGGGATCCGGGTATTGAACACTGAAGCTTTCTTT.

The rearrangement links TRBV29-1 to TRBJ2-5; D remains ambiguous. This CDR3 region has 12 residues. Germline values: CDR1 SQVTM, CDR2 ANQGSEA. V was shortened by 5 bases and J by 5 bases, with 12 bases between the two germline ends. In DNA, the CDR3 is TGCAGCGTTACCCTCGGCAGGGAGACCCAGTACTTC. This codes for CSVTLGRETQYF.

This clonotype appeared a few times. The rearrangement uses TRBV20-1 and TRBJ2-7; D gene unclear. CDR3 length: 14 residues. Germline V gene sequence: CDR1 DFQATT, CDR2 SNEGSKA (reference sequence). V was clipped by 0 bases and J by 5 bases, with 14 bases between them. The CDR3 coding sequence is TGCAGTGCTAGAGACCCGGATAACTGGCACGAGCAGTACTTC. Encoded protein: CSARDPDNWHEQYF.

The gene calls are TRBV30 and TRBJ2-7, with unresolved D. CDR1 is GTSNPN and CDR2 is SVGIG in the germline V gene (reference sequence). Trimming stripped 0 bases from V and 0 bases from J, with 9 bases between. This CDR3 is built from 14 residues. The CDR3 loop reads CAWSVKGSSYEQYF. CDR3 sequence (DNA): TGTGCCTGGAGTGTAAAGGGCAGCTCCTACGAGCAGTACTTC.

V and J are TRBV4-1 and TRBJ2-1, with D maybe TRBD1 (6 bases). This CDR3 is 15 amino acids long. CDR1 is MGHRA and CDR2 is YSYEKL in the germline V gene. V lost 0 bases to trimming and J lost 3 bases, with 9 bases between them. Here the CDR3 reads CASSQEQGNYNEQFF. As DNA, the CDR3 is TGCGCCAGCAGCCAAGAACAGGGAAACTACAATGAGCAGTTCTTC.

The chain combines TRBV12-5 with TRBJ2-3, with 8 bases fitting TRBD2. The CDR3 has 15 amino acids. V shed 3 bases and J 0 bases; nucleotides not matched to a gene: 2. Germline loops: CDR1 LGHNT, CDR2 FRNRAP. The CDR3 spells CASGFSGGSTDTQYF. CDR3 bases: TGTGCTAGTGGTTTCAGCGGGGGAAGCACAGATACGCAGTATTTT. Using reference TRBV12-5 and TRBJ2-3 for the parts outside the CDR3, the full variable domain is DARVTQTPRHKVTEMGQEVTMRCQPILGHNTVFWYRQTMMQGLELLAYFRNRAPLDDSGMPKDRFSAEMPDATLATLKIQPSEPRDSAVYFCASGFSGGSTDTQYFGPGTRLTVL.

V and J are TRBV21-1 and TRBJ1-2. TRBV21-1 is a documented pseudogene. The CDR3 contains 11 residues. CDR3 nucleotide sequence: TGTGCCAGCAGCTTGAGGAACGGCGGAGGCTTC. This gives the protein CASSLRNGGGF.

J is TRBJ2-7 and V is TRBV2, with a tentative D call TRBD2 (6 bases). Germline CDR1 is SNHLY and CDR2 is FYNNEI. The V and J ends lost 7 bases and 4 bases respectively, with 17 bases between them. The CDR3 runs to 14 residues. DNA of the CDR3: TGTGCCAGCACCTCATACGGAGGGTGGTACGAGCAGTACTTC. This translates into CASTSYGGWYEQYF.

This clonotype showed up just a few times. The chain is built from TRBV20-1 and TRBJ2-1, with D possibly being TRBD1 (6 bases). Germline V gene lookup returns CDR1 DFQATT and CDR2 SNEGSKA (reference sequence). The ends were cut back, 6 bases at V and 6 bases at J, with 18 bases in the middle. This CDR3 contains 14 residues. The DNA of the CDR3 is TGCAGTGCGAGCGAAGGGGGTATGAGCAATGAGCAGTTCTTC. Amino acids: CSASEGGMSNEQFF.

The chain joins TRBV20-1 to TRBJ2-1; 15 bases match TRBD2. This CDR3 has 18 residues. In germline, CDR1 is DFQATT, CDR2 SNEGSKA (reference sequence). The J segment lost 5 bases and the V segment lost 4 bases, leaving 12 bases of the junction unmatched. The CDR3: CSATLFGLAGGLNNEQFF. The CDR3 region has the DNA TGCAGTGCTACGCTATTTGGACTAGCGGGAGGGCTGAACAATGAGCAGTTCTTC.

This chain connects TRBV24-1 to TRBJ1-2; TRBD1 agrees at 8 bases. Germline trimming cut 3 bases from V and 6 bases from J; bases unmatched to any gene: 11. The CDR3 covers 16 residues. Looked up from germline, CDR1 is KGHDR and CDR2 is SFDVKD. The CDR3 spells CATSDTRQGRKDGYTF. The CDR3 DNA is TGTGCCACCAGTGATACCCGACAGGGGAGGAAGGATGGCTACACCTTC.

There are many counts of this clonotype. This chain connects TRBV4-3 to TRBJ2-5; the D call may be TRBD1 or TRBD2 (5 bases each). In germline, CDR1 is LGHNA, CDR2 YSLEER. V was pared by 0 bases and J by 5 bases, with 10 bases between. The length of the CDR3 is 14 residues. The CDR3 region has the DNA TGCGCCAGCAGCCAAGATTCCGGGACGGAGACCCAGTACTTC. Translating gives CASSQDSGTETQYF.

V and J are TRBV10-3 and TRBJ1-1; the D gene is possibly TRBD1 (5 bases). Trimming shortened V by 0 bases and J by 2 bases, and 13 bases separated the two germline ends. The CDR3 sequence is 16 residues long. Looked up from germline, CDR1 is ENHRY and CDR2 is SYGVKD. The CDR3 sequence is CAISESRRGYNTEAFF. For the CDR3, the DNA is TGTGCCATCAGTGAGTCTAGGCGGGGGTATAACACTGAAGCTTTCTTT.

The CDR3 DNA sequence: TGTGCCAGCAGCTTAGTGGAGCGACGGCTGCATGGCTACACCTTC. It is translated as CASSLVERRLHGYTF. The chain links TRBV7-2 to TRBJ1-2; D gene uncertain. CDR3 size: 15 residues. Germline V CDR1 and CDR2: SGHTA, FQGNSA. V lost 1 base to trimming and J lost 6 bases, with 15 bases between them.

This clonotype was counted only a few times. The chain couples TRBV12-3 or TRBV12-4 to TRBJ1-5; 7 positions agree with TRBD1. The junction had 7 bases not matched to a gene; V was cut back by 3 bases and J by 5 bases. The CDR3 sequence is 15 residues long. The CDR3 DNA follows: TGTGCCAGCAGTTTCGGGCAGGGGGACTATCAGCCCCAGCATTTT. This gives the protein CASSFGQGDYQPQHF.

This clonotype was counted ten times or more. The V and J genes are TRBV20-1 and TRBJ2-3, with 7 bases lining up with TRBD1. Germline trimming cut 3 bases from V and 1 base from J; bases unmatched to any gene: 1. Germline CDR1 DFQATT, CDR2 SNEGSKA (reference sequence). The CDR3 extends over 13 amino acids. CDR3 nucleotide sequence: TGCAGTGCTAGCCAGGGGGGCACAGATACGCAGTATTTT. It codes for CSASQGGTDTQYF.

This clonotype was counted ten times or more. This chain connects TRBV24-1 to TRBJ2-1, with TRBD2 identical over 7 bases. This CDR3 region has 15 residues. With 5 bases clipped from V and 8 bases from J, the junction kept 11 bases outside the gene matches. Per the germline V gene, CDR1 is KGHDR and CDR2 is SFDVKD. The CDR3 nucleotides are TGTGCCACCAGTGGTCTGACTAGCCGACTTGATGAGCAGTTCTTC. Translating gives CATSGLTSRLDEQFF.

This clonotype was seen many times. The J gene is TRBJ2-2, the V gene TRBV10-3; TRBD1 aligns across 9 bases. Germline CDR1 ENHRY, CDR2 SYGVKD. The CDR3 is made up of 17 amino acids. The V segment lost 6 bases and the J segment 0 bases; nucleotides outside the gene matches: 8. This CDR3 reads CAIRGDRERTNTGELFF. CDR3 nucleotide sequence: TGTGCCATCAGAGGGGACAGGGAAAGAACGAACACCGGGGAGCTGTTTTTT.

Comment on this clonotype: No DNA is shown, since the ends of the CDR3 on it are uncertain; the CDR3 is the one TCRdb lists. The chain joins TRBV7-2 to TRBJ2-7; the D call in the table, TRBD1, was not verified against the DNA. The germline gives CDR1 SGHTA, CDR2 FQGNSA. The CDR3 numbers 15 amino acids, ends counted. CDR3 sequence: CASSFGQGTAYEQYF.

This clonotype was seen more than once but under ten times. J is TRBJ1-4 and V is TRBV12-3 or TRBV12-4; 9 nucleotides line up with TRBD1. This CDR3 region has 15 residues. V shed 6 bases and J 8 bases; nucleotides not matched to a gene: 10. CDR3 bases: TGTGCCAGCAGATACCACAGGGGGCAAGGAGAAAAACTGTTTTTT. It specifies CASRYHRGQGEKLFF.

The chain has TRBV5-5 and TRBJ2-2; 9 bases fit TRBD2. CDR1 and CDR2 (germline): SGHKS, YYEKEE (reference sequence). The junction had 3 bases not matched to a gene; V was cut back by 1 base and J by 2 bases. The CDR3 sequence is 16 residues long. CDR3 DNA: TGTGCCAGCAGCTTGCAGACTAGCGGTAACACCGGGGAGCTGTTTTTT. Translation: CASSLQTSGNTGELFF.